This paragraph reports one T cell receptor (beta chain). Germline CDR1 and CDR2: MNHNS and SASEGT. V gave up 4 bases and J gave up 4 bases; unmatched junction bases: 6. The CDR3 has 15 residues. These data belong to a study of identifying expanded T cells in peripheral blood. The data were produced by immunoSEQ multiplex PCR, yet TCRdb's version contains in-frame clones alone and is incomplete. This sample has about 98,000 clones, with approximately 88% found just once. The chain recombines TRBV6-1 with TRBJ2-7; 11 bases map to TRBD2. This clonotype was sampled from a person aged 18 to 70 in good health. Source material: blood. CDR3 sequence (DNA): TGTGCCAGCAGTGGAACTAGCGGGGGTTCATACGAGCAGTACTTC. Its translation is CASSGTSGGSYEQYF.